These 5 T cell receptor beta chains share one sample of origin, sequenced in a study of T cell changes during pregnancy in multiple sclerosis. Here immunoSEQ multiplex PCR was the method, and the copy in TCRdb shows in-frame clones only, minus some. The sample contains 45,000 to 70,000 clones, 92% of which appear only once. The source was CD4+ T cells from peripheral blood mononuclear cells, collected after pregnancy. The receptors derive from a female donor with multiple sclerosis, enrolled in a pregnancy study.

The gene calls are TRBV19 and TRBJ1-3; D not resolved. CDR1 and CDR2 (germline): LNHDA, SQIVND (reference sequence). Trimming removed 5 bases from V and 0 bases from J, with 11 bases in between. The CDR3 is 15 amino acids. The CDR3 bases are TGTGCCAGTAGTTCTGGACTACGCTCTGGAAACACCATATATTTT. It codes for CASSSGLRSGNTIYF.

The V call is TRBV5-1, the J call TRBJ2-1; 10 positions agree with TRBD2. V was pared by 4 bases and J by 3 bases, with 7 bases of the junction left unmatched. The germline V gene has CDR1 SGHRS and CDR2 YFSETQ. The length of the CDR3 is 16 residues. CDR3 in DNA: TGCGCCAGCAGCACGGCTAGCGGGGGACTCTACAATGAGCAGTTCTTC. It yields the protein CASSTASGGLYNEQFF. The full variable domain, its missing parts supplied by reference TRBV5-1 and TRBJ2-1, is KAGVTQTPRYLIKTRGQQVTLSCSPISGHRSVSWYQQTPGQGLQFLFEYFSETQRNKGNFPGRFSGRQFSNSRSEMNVSTLELGDSALYLCASSTASGGLYNEQFFGPGTRLTVL.

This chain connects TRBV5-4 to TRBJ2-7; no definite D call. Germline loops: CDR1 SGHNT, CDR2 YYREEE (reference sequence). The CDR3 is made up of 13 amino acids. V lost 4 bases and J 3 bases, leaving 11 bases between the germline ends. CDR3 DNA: TGTGCCAGCAGCCTCCGTGGTAGCTACGAGCAGTACTTC. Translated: CASSLRGSYEQYF.

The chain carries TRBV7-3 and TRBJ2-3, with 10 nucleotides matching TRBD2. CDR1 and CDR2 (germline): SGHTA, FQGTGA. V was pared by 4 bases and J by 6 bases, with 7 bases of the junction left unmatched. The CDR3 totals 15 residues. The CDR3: CASSSSGGAPDTQYF. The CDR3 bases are TGTGCCAGCAGCTCGAGCGGGGGGGCCCCTGATACGCAGTATTTT.

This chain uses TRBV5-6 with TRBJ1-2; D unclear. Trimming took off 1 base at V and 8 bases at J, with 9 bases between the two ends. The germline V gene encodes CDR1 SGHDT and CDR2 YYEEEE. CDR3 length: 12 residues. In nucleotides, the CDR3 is TGTGCCAGCAGCTTGCCCCCCGCGGGCTACACCTTC. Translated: CASSLPPAGYTF.